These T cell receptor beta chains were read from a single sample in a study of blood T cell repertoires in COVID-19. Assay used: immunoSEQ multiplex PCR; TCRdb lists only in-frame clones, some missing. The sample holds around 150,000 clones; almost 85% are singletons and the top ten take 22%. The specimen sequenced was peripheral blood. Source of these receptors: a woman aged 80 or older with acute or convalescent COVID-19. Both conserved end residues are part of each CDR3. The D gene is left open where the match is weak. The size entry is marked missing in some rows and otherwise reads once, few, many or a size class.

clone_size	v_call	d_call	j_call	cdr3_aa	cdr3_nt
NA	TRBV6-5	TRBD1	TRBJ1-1	CASSLTGDTEAFF	TGTGCCAGCAGTCTAACAGGGGACACTGAAGCTTTCTTT
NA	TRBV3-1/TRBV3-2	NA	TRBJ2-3	CASSQVSGDLVTDTQYF	TGTGCCAGCAGCCAAGTTTCAGGGGATCTTGTGACAGATACGCAGTATTTT
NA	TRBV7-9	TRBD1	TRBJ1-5	CASSAHGTGGASRPQHF	TGTGCCAGCAGCGCCCACGGGACAGGGGGCGCATCAAGGCCCCAGCATTTT
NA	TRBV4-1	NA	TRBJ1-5	CASRGEFNQPQHF	TGCGCCAGCAGGGGAGAATTCAATCAGCCCCAGCATTTT
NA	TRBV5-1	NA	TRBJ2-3	CASSPSFTLPTDTQYF	TGCGCCAGCAGCCCCTCCTTTACATTACCCACAGATACGCAGTATTTT
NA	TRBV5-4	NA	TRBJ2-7	CASSRDIVKQYF	TGTGCCAGCAGCCGAGATATAGTGAAGCAGTACTTC
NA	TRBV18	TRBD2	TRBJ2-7	CASSPPSGRGEQYF	TGTGCCAGCTCACCACCCAGCGGGAGGGGCGAGCAGTACTTC
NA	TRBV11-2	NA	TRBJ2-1	CASSILVQGEQFF	TGTGCCAGCAGCATCCTGGTTCAGGGTGAGCAGTTCTTC
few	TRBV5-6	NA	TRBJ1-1	CASSSLDSPAEAFF	TGTGCCAGCAGTAGTTTAGACAGCCCTGCGGAAGCTTTCTTT
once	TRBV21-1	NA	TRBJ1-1	CASSKILGQEAFF	TGTGCCAGCAGCAAAATTTTGGGACAGGAAGCTTTCTTT
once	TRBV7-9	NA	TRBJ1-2	CASSLIGDGGQYTF	TGTGCCAGCAGCTTAATCGGAGACGGGGGGCAGTACACCTTC
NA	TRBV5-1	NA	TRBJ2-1	CASSNGDSYNEQFF	TGCGCCAGCAGCAATGGAGATTCCTACAATGAGCAGTTCTTC
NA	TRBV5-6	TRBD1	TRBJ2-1	CASSFLTGQGFDEQFF	TGTGCCAGCAGCTTTCTAACGGGACAGGGGTTTGATGAGCAGTTCTTC
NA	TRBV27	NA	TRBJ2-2	CASSLSTSSNTGELFF	TGTGCCAGCAGTTTATCGACTAGTTCGAACACCGGGGAGCTGTTTTTT
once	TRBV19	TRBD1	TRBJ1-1	CASRIEGANTEAFF	TGTGCCAGTAGGATCGAGGGGGCGAACACTGAAGCTTTCTTT
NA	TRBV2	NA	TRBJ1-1	CASVGAGLNTEAFF	TGTGCCAGCGTTGGGGCAGGGCTGAACACTGAAGCTTTCTTT
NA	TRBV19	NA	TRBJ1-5	CASSPLSGSNQPQHF	TGTGCCAGTAGTCCCCTGAGCGGAAGCAATCAGCCCCAGCATTTT
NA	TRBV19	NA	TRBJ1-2	CASSISREEGYTF	TGTGCCAGTAGTATATCCAGGGAAGAGGGCTACACCTTC
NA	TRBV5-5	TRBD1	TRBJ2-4	CASSLPSGTGLHIQYF	TGTGCCAGCAGCTTACCATCCGGGACAGGGCTGCACATTCAGTACTTC
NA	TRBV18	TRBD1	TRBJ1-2	CASSPDRDAGYTF	TGTGCCAGCTCACCGGACAGGGACGCTGGCTACACCTTC
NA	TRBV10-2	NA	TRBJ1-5	CASSESYEVQPQHF	TGCGCCAGCAGTGAGTCATATGAGGTTCAGCCCCAGCATTTT
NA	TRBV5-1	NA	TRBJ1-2	CASSLLTGGASGYTF	TGCGCCAGCAGCCTGCTGACGGGGGGCGCAAGTGGCTACACCTTC
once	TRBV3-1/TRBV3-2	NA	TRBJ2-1	CASSQRYSGDSYNEQFF	TGTGCCAGCAGCCAGCGTTATTCGGGGGACTCCTACAATGAGCAGTTCTTC
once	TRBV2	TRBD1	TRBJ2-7	CASRRTGFPEQYF	TGTGCCAGCAGACGGACAGGGTTCCCCGAGCAGTACTTC
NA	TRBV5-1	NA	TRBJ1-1	CASSAGQFGAEAFF	TGCGCCAGCAGCGCTGGACAGTTTGGTGCTGAAGCTTTCTTT
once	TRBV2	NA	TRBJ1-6	CASSEESSSYNSPLHF	TGTGCCAGCAGTGAAGAGTCGAGCTCCTATAATTCACCCCTCCACTTT
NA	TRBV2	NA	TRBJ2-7	CASPGVKHSTNSYEQYF	TGTGCCAGCCCGGGGGTAAAACATTCGACTAACTCCTACGAGCAGTACTTC
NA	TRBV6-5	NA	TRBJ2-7	CASTKGNEQYF	TGTGCCAGCACCAAGGGGAACGAGCAGTACTTC
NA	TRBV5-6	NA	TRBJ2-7	CASSFDRLSYEQYF	TGTGCCAGCAGCTTTGACCGACTCTCCTACGAGCAGTACTTC
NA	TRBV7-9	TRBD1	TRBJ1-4	CASSSPTGGYNEKLFF	TGTGCCAGCAGCTCGCCCACAGGGGGCTATAATGAAAAACTGTTTTTT
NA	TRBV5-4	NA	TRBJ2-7	CASSLGRVSSYEQYF	TGTGCCAGCAGCTTGGGACGGGTCAGCTCCTACGAGCAGTACTTC
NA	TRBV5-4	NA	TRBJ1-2	CASSYLTGRGYTF	TGTGCCAGCAGCTATCTGACGGGTAGGGGCTACACCTTC
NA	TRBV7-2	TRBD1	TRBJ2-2	CASSWRPGQVFSGELFF	TGTGCCAGCAGCTGGCGACCGGGACAGGTGTTCTCCGGGGAGCTGTTTTTT
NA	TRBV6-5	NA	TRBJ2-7	CASSFQGTASHEQYF	TGTGCCAGCAGTTTTCAGGGGACGGCCTCCCACGAGCAGTACTTC
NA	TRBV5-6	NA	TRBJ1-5	CASSLEGDSQPQHF	TGTGCCAGCAGCTTGGAGGGGGATTCTCAGCCCCAGCATTTT
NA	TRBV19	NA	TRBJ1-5	CASSPYGGSNQPQHF	TGTGCCAGTAGTCCTTACGGAGGTAGCAATCAGCCCCAGCATTTT
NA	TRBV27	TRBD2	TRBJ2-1	CASSLSLADNHNEQFF	TGTGCCAGCAGTTTAAGCCTAGCGGACAACCACAATGAGCAGTTCTTC
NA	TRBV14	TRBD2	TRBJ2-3	CASSQDNGREGPDTQYF	TGTGCCAGCAGCCAAGATAACGGGCGGGAGGGCCCAGATACGCAGTATTTT
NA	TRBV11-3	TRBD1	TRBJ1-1	CASSLGVTGVAFF	TGTGCCAGCAGCCTAGGGGTTACAGGGGTGGCTTTCTTT
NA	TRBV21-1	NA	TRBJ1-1	CASTTGGPRGKEAFF	TGTGCCAGCACCACGGGAGGGCCGAGGGGTAAAGAAGCTTTCTTT
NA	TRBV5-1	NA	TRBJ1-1	CASSLRSGRTMNTEAFF	TGCGCCAGCAGCTTGAGGTCAGGGCGAACCATGAACACTGAAGCTTTCTTT